These 21 T cell receptor beta chains were all obtained from the same sample, sequenced in a study of blood T cells in healthy people across ages. Sample-barcoded 5' priming and a J-beta primer mix drove a second PCR of roughly 6 to 12 cycles. A single record per CDR3 protein comes from TCRdb applying MiXCR to the 5' RACE reads. This repertoire shows approximately 730,000 distinct CDR3 sequences, 40% to 45% found once; its top ten account for roughly 19%. Sequencing input: blood. The receptors were gathered from an older woman in good health.

V gene TRBV4-2 combines with J gene TRBJ2-5; D is undetermined. This CDR3 has 15 residues. V was clipped by 0 bases and J by 11 bases, with 19 bases between them. Germline V CDR1 and CDR2: LGHNA, YNFKEQ. The CDR3 DNA is TGTGCCAGCAGCCAAGAAGGTCCTAGTCTAAATGGGCAGTACTTC. Translation: CASSQEGPSLNGQYF.

This clonotype was observed a few times. The rearrangement joins TRBV6-5 to TRBJ2-1; 7 bases map to TRBD2. J was trimmed by 3 bases and V by 2 bases; bases with no gene match: 1. Germline-derived CDR1 and CDR2 are MNHEY and SVGAGI. The CDR3 extends over 14 amino acids. The CDR3 loop is CASSYGGSYNEQFF. The CDR3, as DNA: TGTGCCAGCAGTTACGGCGGGAGCTACAATGAGCAGTTCTTC.

A single count supports this clonotype. This may stem from a read error, because a much larger clone lies one nucleotide away. This chain joins TRBV29-1 and TRBJ2-1, with D uncertain. V shed 6 bases and J shed 0 bases, with 15 bases lying between them. The CDR3 sequence is 15 residues long. In germline, CDR1 is SQVTM, CDR2 ANQGSEA. The CDR3 loop reads CSVQSGQISYNEQFF. For the CDR3, the DNA is TGCAGCGTCCAGAGTGGCCAAATCTCCTACAATGAGCAGTTCTTC.

The chain employs TRBV5-1 and TRBJ1-2, with D possibly being TRBD1 (6 bases). The CDR3 spans 15 residues. Trimming left V 0 bases short and J 4 bases short, with 13 bases between. The V gene's germline CDR1 is SGHRS and CDR2 YFSETQ. The CDR3 DNA reads as TGCGCCAGCAGCTTGGACTCCTCAGGGGTCTATGGCTACACCTTC. Amino acids: CASSLDSSGVYGYTF.

This rearrangement joins TRBV6-5 to TRBJ1-1; weak D call: TRBD1 (5 bases). The V end lost 0 bases, the J end lost 1 base, and 12 bases lay between the germline ends. The CDR3 runs to 16 residues. The V gene's germline CDR1 is MNHEY and CDR2 SVGAGI. For the CDR3, the DNA is TGTGCCAGCAGTTACTCGAGTTTTAGGGGGAACACTGAAGCTTTCTTT. Protein: CASSYSSFRGNTEAFF.

This clonotype was detected a few times. The chain has TRBV7-2 and TRBJ1-1; possible D gene TRBD1, 5 bases. Germline assignment: CDR1 SGHTA and CDR2 FQGNSA. The CDR3 runs 14 residues. Between the trimmed V and J ends, which lost 3 bases and 5 bases, there was a span of 13 bases. DNA for the CDR3: TGTGCCAGCAGCTTTGCGGATCGGGGGACTGAAGCTTTCTTT. It yields the protein CASSFADRGTEAFF. Filled out from reference TRBV7-2 and TRBJ1-1, the complete variable domain reads GAGVSQSPSNKVTEKGKDVELRCDPISGHTALYWYRQSLGQGLEFLIYFQGNSAPDKSGLPSDRFSAERTGGSVSTLTIQRTQQEDSAVYLCASSFADRGTEAFFGQGTRLTVV.

This clonotype was seen more than once but under ten times. V gene TRBV5-1 combines with J gene TRBJ2-7, with D possibly matching TRBD2 (6 bases). The ends were cut back, 6 bases at V and 1 base at J, with 8 bases in the middle. This CDR3 region has 12 residues. The germline CDR1 and CDR2 sequences are SGHRS and YFSETQ. CDR3 residues: CASKAGSYEQYF. In DNA form, the CDR3 reads TGCGCCAGCAAGGCGGGATCCTACGAGCAGTACTTC.

CDR3 region: CASSIFREQFF. The DNA of the CDR3 is TGTGCCAGCAGCATATTCAGGGAGCAGTTCTTC. V usage is TRBV11-1 and J usage is TRBJ2-1; D unclear. CDR1 and CDR2 from the germline V gene are SGHAT and FQDESV (reference sequence). V was shortened by 5 bases and J by 10 bases, with 9 bases between the two germline ends. The CDR3 is 11 amino acids.

This clonotype was observed a few times. The chain couples TRBV3-1 to TRBJ2-2; D remains ambiguous. Trimming took off 4 bases at V and 3 bases at J, with 6 bases between the two ends. CDR3 length equals 13 residues. CDR1 and CDR2 from the germline V gene are LGHDT and YNNKEL (reference sequence). The CDR3 coding sequence is TGTGCCAGCAGCCCCTTCGACACCGGGGAGCTGTTTTTT. It specifies CASSPFDTGELFF.

This clonotype was counted only a few times. The rearrangement links TRBV4-3 to TRBJ2-1, with 9 bases identical to TRBD1. The CDR3 has 15 amino acids. The ends lost 4 bases at V and 4 bases at J; junction bases unmatched: 5. The germline CDR1 and CDR2 sequences are LGHNA and YSLEER. CDR3 loop: CASSPHRGQYNEQFF. CDR3 DNA sequence: TGCGCCAGCAGCCCCCACAGGGGGCAATACAATGAGCAGTTCTTC.

The chain is built from TRBV9 and TRBJ2-3, with unresolved D. CDR1 is SGDLS, CDR2 YYNGEE, per germline. Trimming shortened V by 3 bases and J by 0 bases, and 8 bases separated the two germline ends. The length of the CDR3 is 14 residues. Written as DNA, the CDR3 is TGTGCCAGCAGCGAGAACCTTAGCACAGATACGCAGTATTTT. Amino acid sequence: CASSENLSTDTQYF.

Comments on this clonotype: A much larger clone lies one base from this, so it may be a read error. The V and J genes are TRBV28 and TRBJ2-7; TRBD2 might be the D (6 bases). The CDR3 sequence is 14 residues long. Germline CDR1 MDHEN, CDR2 SYDVKM. The CDR3 loop is CAGSFEGGSYEQYF. The CDR3 DNA sequence: TGTGCCGGCAGTTTCGAGGGAGGCTCCTACGAGCAGTACTTC.

J is TRBJ2-3 and V is TRBV21-1; TRBD1 is the table's D call and was not checked against the DNA. TRBV21-1 is assigned pseudogene status. The length of the CDR3 is 16 residues. The CDR3 DNA reads as TGTGCCAGCAGCAAAGGCCGGGACACGAACGCAGATACGCAGTATTTT. It codes for CASSKGRDTNADTQYF.

The V and J genes are TRBV27 and TRBJ1-6, with D possibly matching TRBD1 (5 bases). Between the trimmed V and J ends, which lost 1 base and 7 bases, there was a span of 23 bases. This CDR3 contains 19 residues. Germline assignment: CDR1 MNHEY and CDR2 SMNVEV (reference sequence). For the CDR3, the DNA is TGTGCCAGCAGTTTATGGGCCGAGGTAGGGTCCGGGGGGAATTCACCCCTCCACTTT. It encodes CASSLWAEVGSGGNSPLHF.

This clonotype was seen a few times. The V gene is TRBV7-2, the J gene TRBJ1-2; D gene ambiguous. Germline-derived CDR1 and CDR2 are SGHTA and FQGNSA. With 7 bases removed from V and 1 base from J, the gap between germline ends came to 7 bases. The length of the CDR3 is 12 residues. The CDR3 region is CASTSINYGYTF. CDR3 coding DNA: TGTGCCAGCACCAGTATTAACTATGGCTACACCTTC.

Concerning this clonotype: A clone one base away is much larger, so this may be a read error. This sequence joins TRBV6-5 and TRBJ2-3; the D call may be TRBD1 or TRBD2 (5 bases each). Looked up from germline, CDR1 is MNHEY and CDR2 is SVGAGI. This CDR3 contains 16 residues. V was trimmed by 0 bases and J by 3 bases, leaving 13 bases between them. CDR3 in amino acids: CASSYSAGSDTDTQYF. CDR3 sequence (DNA): TGTGCCAGCAGTTACTCAGCAGGGAGTGATACAGATACGCAGTATTTT.

This clonotype turned up a few times. The chain employs TRBV7-2 and TRBJ2-3; 8 nucleotides match TRBD2. CDR3 length: 18 amino acids. The germline V gene has CDR1 SGHTA and CDR2 FQGNSA. Trimming removed 1 base from V and 0 bases from J; junction bases left unmatched: 9. In DNA, the CDR3 is TGTGCCAGCAGCTTAGTCTCCCAGCGGGGGATTAGCACAGATACGCAGTATTTT. Its protein is CASSLVSQRGISTDTQYF.

The chain has TRBV6-5 and TRBJ2-3, with 10 bases identical to TRBD2. The CDR3 consists of 17 residues. V shed 0 bases and J 4 bases; nucleotides not matched to a gene: 7. CDR1 MNHEY and CDR2 SVGAGI come from the germline V gene. As DNA, the CDR3 is TGTGCCAGCAGTTACTCGAGAGGAGCGGGAGGGCCAGATACGCAGTATTTT. Encoded protein: CASSYSRGAGGPDTQYF.

The chain combines TRBV5-1 with TRBJ2-5; TRBD1 or TRBD2 may be the D gene (5 bases each). The CDR3 length is 14 residues. Trimming left V 4 bases short and J 5 bases short, with 15 bases between. CDR1 is SGHRS, CDR2 YFSETQ, per germline. In nucleotides, the CDR3 is TGCGCCAGCAGCCCCAGGGAGAGGCATGAGACCCAGTACTTC. Residues: CASSPRERHETQYF.

The chain employs TRBV11-3 and TRBJ2-1, with 10 bases that match TRBD2. This CDR3 has 18 residues. The J segment lost 4 bases and the V segment lost 0 bases, leaving 9 bases of the junction unmatched. The germline V gene encodes CDR1 SGHNT and CDR2 YENEEA. This CDR3 is CASSLDGSSSGSYNEQFF. In DNA, the CDR3 is TGTGCCAGCAGCTTAGATGGTAGCTCTAGCGGGAGTTACAATGAGCAGTTCTTC.

V usage is TRBV5-4 and J usage is TRBJ2-7; perhaps TRBD2 as D (6 bases). Trimming cost V 4 bases and J 6 bases, with 8 bases left between them. Germline V CDR1 and CDR2: SGHNT, YYREEE (reference sequence). CDR3 length equals 11 residues. CDR3 region: CASSRGLEQYF. The CDR3 DNA reads TGTGCCAGCAGCCGGGGACTCGAGCAGTACTTC.